A single count supports the clone carrying this T cell receptor beta chain. Its target is unknown. The source of the sample is a study of siplizumab effects on memory and regulatory T cells. Study results and limitations: Unstimulated naive T cells seemed to show more diversity than memory cells did, and they also seemed to be among the major contributors to the alloresponse.

Germline values: CDR1 LNHNV, CDR2 YYDKDF (reference sequence). CDR3 length: 15 amino acids. Germline trimming cut 3 bases from V and 0 bases from J; bases unmatched to any gene: 5. Sequencing used immunoSEQ multiplex PCR; TCRdb keeps in-frame clones, though not all of them. The sample carries approximately 100,000 clones, over 85% recorded once. The chain combines TRBV15 with TRBJ2-7; 7 bases are a match to TRBD1. The sequenced sample was non-Treg CD4+ T cells sorted from blood. The source of this sequence is a human donor in good health. CDR3 nucleotides: TGTGCCACCAGCAGGGGACAGTTTACCTCCTACGAGCAGTACTTC. This encodes CATSRGQFTSYEQYF.